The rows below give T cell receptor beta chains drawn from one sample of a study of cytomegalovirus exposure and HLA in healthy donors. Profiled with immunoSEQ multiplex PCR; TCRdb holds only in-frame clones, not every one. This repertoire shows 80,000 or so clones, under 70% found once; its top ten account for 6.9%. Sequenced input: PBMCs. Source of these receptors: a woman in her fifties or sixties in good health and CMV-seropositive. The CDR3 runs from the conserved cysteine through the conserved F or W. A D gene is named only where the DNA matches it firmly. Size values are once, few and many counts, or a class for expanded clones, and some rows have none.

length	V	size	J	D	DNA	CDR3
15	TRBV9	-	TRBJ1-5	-	TGTGCCAGCAGCGAAGGACGCTGGACTAATCAGCCCCAGCATTTT	CASSEGRWTNQPQHF
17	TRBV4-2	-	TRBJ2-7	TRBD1	TGTGCCAGCAGCCAAGAAATCCGAGCCAGGGGGACCTACGAGCAGTACTTC	CASSQEIRARGTYEQYF
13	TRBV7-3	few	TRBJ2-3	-	TGTGCCAGCAGCTTAAGAAGGGGCGATACGCAGTATTTT	CASSLRRGDTQYF
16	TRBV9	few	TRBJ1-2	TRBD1	TGTGCCAGCAGCGTAGCTGAGGGGGCTGGGGACTATGGCTACACCTTC	CASSVAEGAGDYGYTF
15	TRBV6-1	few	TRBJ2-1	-	TGTGCCAGCAGTCCCTCGGGGGAGGCCTACAATGAGCAGTTCTTC	CASSPSGEAYNEQFF
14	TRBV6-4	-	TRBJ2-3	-	TGTGCCAGCAGTGTTGGGGGGGCGCACGATACGCAGTATTTT	CASSVGGAHDTQYF
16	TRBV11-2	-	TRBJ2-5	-	TGTGCCAGCAGCTTAGCGCGTAGGGGCGGCCAAGAGACCCAGTACTTC	CASSLARRGGQETQYF
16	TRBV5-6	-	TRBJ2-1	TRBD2	TGTGCCAGCAGCTACGGGACTAGCGGGGGTTACAATGAGCAGTTCTTC	CASSYGTSGGYNEQFF
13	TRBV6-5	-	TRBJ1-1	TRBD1	TGTGCCAGCATAAGAACAGGGGGTGCTGAAGCTTTCTTT	CASIRTGGAEAFF
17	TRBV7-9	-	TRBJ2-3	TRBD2	TGTTCCAGCAGCTCATTAAATAGCGGGCCTAGCACAGATACGCAGTATTTT	CSSSSLNSGPSTDTQYF
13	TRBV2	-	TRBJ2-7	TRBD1	TGTGCCAGCAGACGGGACAGCGCCTACGAGCAGTACTTC	CASRRDSAYEQYF
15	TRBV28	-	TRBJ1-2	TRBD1	TGTGCCAGCAGTTTTGTCCTCGGGACAGGCTATGGCTACACCTTC	CASSFVLGTGYGYTF
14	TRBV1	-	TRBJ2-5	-	TGCACCAGCAGCCCTGCGGGGGGAGCGAAGACCCAGTACTTC	CTSSPAGGAKTQYF
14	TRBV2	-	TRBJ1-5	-	TGTGCCAGCAGTGAATTGGCAGGGTATCAGCCCCAGCATTTT	CASSELAGYQPQHF
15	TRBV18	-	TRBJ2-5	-	TGTGCCAGCTCACTAATTGACTACAAGCAAGAGACCCAGTACTTC	CASSLIDYKQETQYF
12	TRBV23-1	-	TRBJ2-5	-	TGCGCCAGCAGTGCGGCCCTGGAGACCCAGTACTTC	CASSAALETQYF
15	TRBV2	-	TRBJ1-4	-	TGTGCCAGCAGTGAAGCGGGAGGGCGGGGATCAAAACTGTTTTTT	CASSEAGGRGSKLFF
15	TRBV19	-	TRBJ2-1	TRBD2	TGTGCCAGTACGGCTAGCGGGGGATCCTACAATGAGCAGTTCTTC	CASTASGGSYNEQFF
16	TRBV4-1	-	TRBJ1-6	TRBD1	TGCGCCAGCAGCCAAGCTTTGGGACAGTATAATTCACCCCTCCACTTT	CASSQALGQYNSPLHF
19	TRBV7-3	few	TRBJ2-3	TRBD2	TGTGCCAGCAGCAAACCTCTAGCGGGGGGACCCTCTAGCACAGATACGCAGTATTTT	CASSKPLAGGPSSTDTQYF
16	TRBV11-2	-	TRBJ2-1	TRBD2	TGTGCCAGCAGCTTCAGACTAGCGGGGACATACAATGAGCAGTTCTTC	CASSFRLAGTYNEQFF
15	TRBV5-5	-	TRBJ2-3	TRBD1	TGTGCCAGCAGCTTGATGACAGGGGGCACAGATACGCAGTATTTT	CASSLMTGGTDTQYF
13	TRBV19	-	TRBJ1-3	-	TGTGCCAGTATGACTAGCTCTGGAAACACCATATATTTT	CASMTSSGNTIYF
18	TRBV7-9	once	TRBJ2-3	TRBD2	TGTGCCAGCAGCCCACTCCCCCCTAGCGGGGTGAGCACAGATACGCAGTATTTT	CASSPLPPSGVSTDTQYF
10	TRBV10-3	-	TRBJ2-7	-	TGCGGTGGGCCGGGGAACGAGCAGTACTTC	CGGPGNEQYF
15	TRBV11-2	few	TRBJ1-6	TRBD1	TGTGCCAGCAGCAGCCGACAGGGGGAGAATTCACCCCTCCACTTT	CASSSRQGENSPLHF
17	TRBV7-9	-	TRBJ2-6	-	TGTGCCAGCAGCTCCCGAGAAGGGGGGGCTGGGGCCAACGTCCTGACTTTC	CASSSREGGAGANVLTF
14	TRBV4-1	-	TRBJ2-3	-	TGCGCCAGCAGCCAGCCGCGGGGCCCAGATACGCAGTATTTT	CASSQPRGPDTQYF
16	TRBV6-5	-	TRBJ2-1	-	TGTGCCAGCAGTTACATGGGGCGGATACCCTACAATGAGCAGTTCTTC	CASSYMGRIPYNEQFF
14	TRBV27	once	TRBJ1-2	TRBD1	TGTGCCAGCAGTGGACCCGGGACAGGGCGAGGCTACACCTTC	CASSGPGTGRGYTF
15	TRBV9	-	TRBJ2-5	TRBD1	TGTGCCAGCAGTCCCGACAGGGCATCTCAAGAGACCCAGTACTTC	CASSPDRASQETQYF
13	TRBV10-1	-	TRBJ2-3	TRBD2	TGCGCCAGCAGTGCCGGCGGGGGAGATACGCAGTATTTT	CASSAGGGDTQYF
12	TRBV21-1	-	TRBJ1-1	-	TGTGCCAGCAGCAAAGGACAGGAGGAAGCTTTCTTT	CASSKGQEEAFF
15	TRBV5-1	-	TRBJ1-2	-	TGCGCCAGCAGCTTGTCCTTGGGGGGAGGCTATGGCTACACCTTC	CASSLSLGGGYGYTF
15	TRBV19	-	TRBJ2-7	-	TGTGCCAGTAGTATAAGGGCAGGGGCGTCCTACGAGCAGTACTTC	CASSIRAGASYEQYF
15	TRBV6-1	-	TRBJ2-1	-	TGTGCCAGCAGTGATGTGGCCAAAACGAACAATGAGCAGTTCTTC	CASSDVAKTNNEQFF
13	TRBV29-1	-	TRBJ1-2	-	TGCAGCGCCTCGACAGGAATAGACTATGGCTACACCTTC	CSASTGIDYGYTF
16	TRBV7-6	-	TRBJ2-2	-	TGTGCCAGCACCTTAGACCCGGCGGGGAACACCGGGGAGCTGTTTTTT	CASTLDPAGNTGELFF
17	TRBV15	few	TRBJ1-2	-	TGTGCCACCAGCAGAGTCTTTCAGGTTTTAGGCGCGGGCGGCTACACCTTC	CATSRVFQVLGAGGYTF
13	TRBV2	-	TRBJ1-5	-	TGTGCCAGCAGAAAGGAGGGAAATCAGCCCCAGCATTTT	CASRKEGNQPQHF
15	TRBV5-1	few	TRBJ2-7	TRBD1	TGCGCCAGCAGCTTGGATGGGACAGGACCCTACGAGCAGTACTTC	CASSLDGTGPYEQYF
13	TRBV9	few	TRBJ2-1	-	TGTGCCAGCAGCGTAGCTCGTGTCAATGAGCAGTTCTTC	CASSVARVNEQFF
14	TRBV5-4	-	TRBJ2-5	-	TGTGCCAGCAGCTTGGCCGGGCTAGCAGAGACCCAGTACTTC	CASSLAGLAETQYF
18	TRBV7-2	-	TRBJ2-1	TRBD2	TGTGCCAGCAGCTTACCCCCCCGGGGACTAGCGGGGAAGAATGAGCAGTTCTTC	CASSLPPRGLAGKNEQFF
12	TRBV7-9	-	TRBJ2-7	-	TGTGCCAGCAGCACCAGTCCCCACGAGCAGTACTTC	CASSTSPHEQYF
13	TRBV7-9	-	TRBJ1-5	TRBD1	TGTGCCAGCAGCACGGACAGGGCTCAGCCCCAGCATTTT	CASSTDRAQPQHF
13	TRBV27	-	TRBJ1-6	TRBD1	TGTGCCAGCCGGGGACAGGGCGACTCACCCCTCCACTTT	CASRGQGDSPLHF
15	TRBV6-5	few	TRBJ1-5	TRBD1	TGTGCCAGCAGCGACAGGGGGGAGGGCAATCAGCCCCAGCATTTT	CASSDRGEGNQPQHF